The clone carrying this TCR beta chain has only a few counts. TCRdb reanalysed the RT-PCR reads using MiXCR and keeps one entry per CDR3 protein. The table records some 230,000 distinct CDR3 sequences, less than 15% of them present only once. The CDR3 length is 15 residues. CDR1 and CDR2 from the germline V gene are MDHEN and SYDVKM. J lost 5 bases, V lost 4 bases, and 9 bases had no gene match. The data were obtained in a study of patients and donors after allogeneic stem cell transplantation. This receptor was identified in a human donor who was either an allogeneic HSCT recipient or a stem cell or donor lymphocyte infusion donor (not recorded which). It is not recorded whose cells these are; they may come from a transplant donor. The chain couples TRBV28 to TRBJ2-7, with 9 nucleotides matching TRBD1. The sequenced sample was blood, either unsorted or a sorted T cell fraction (not recorded which). This CDR3 reads CASSSPGQGTHEQYF. The CDR3 DNA reads TGTGCCAGCAGTTCTCCCGGACAGGGGACACACGAGCAGTACTTC. The full variable domain, with the rest looked up from reference TRBV28 and TRBJ2-7, is DVKVTQSSRYLVKRTGEKVFLECVQDMDHENMFWYRQDPGLGLRLIYFSYDVKMKEKGDIPEGYSVSREKKERFSLILESASTNQTSMYLCASSSPGQGTHEQYFGPGTRLTVT.